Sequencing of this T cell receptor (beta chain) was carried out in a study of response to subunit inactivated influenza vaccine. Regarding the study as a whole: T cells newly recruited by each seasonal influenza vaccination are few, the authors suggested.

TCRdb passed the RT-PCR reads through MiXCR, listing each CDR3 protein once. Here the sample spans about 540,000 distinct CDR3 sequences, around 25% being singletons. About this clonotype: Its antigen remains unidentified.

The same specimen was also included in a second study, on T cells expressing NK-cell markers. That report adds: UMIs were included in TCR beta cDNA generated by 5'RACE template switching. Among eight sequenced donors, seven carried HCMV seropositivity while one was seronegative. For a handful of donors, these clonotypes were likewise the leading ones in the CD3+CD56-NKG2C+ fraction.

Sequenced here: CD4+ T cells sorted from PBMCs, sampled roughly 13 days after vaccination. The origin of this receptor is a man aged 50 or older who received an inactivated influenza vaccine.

The CDR3 DNA is TGTGCCAGCAGTTCCCGGGACCCCTCCGATACGCAGTATTTT. Its translation: CASSSRDPSDTQYF. This sequence joins TRBV5-4 and TRBJ2-3, with D tentatively TRBD1 or TRBD2 (5 bases each). CDR1 is SGHNT, CDR2 YYREEE, per germline (reference sequence). This CDR3 contains 14 residues. V dropped 5 bases and J dropped 6 bases, with 16 bases sitting between them.